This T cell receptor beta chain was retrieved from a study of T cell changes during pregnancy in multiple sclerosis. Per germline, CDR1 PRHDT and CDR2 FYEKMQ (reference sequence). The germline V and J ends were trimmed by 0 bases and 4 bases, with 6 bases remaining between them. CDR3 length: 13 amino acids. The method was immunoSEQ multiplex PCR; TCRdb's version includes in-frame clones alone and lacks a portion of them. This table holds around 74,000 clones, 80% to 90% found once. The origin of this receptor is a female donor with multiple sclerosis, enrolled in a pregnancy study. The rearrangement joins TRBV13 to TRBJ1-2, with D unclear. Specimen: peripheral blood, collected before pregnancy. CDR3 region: CASSLGGPYGYTF. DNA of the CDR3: TGTGCCAGCAGCTTAGGGGGCCCCTATGGCTACACCTTC.